A single sample gave rise to the 17 T cell receptor beta chains below, sequenced in a study of memory CD4+ T cells and cytomegalovirus serostatus. The sort gate was single viable CD3+CD4+CD8-CD45RO+ cells for memory CD4+ T cells. Assay used: immunoSEQ multiplex PCR; TCRdb lists only in-frame clones, some missing. Of approximately 46,000 clones listed, roughly 80% are singletons. The sample taken for sequencing was memory CD4+ T cells from blood. The receptor set was obtained from an adult in good health and CMV-seronegative.

The V gene is TRBV29-1, the J gene TRBJ2-5; 8 nucleotides agree with TRBD2. V lost 5 bases and J lost 3; bases outside the gene matches: 2. The CDR3 totals 12 residues. Germline CDR1 SQVTM, CDR2 ANQGSEA. CDR3 in DNA: TGCAGCGTTCGGGGGGGAGAAGAGACCCAGTACTTC. This translates into CSVRGGEETQYF.

This sequence joins TRBV19 and TRBJ2-1, with D possibly called TRBD1 or TRBD2 (5 bases each). V lost 3 bases and J 9 bases, leaving 9 bases between the germline ends. CDR3 size: 12 residues. From germline, CDR1 is LNHDA and CDR2 SQIVND (reference sequence). The CDR3 loop is CASSMGEGEQFF. The CDR3 region has the DNA TGTGCCAGTAGTATGGGGGAAGGTGAGCAGTTCTTC.

The chain couples TRBV11-3 to TRBJ1-1; unclear D gene. The CDR3 loop spans 12 amino acids. CDR1 SGHNT and CDR2 YENEEA come from the germline V gene. Trimming removed 1 base at V and 8 bases at J, with 8 bases between. CDR3 bases: TGTGCCAGCAGCTTAGGGACGAACGAAGCTTTCTTT. Encoded protein: CASSLGTNEAFF.

The genes are TRBV7-9 and TRBJ1-1; D is ambiguous. CDR3 length: 11 amino acids. V lost 5 bases and J 0 bases, leaving 1 base between the germline ends. The germline gives CDR1 SEHNR, CDR2 FQNEAQ (reference sequence). The CDR3 DNA reads as TGTGCCAGCAGCCTGAACACTGAAGCTTTCTTT. Protein: CASSLNTEAFF.

The CDR3 spells CASSYSSGTDTQYF. The CDR3 DNA reads as TGTGCCAGCAGTTACTCTTCGGGGACAGATACGCAGTATTTT. The J gene is TRBJ2-3, the V gene TRBV6-6; TRBD2 might be the D (5 bases). This CDR3 has 14 amino acids. V was pared by 0 bases and J by 3 bases, with 7 bases between. Germline values: CDR1 MNHNY, CDR2 SVGAGI (reference sequence).

V usage is TRBV6-4 and J usage is TRBJ2-7; 9 bases are shared with TRBD1. The CDR3 contains 16 residues. The germline V gene has CDR1 MRHNA and CDR2 SNTAGT. Trimming at V came to 6 bases and at J to 0 bases, leaving 9 bases not matched to a gene. In DNA form, the CDR3 reads TGTGCCAGCAGCGGGACAGGGCCCTGTAGCTCCTACGAGCAGTACTTC. It codes for CASSGTGPCSSYEQYF.

This sequence joins TRBV9 and TRBJ2-7; 7 bases are shared with TRBD1. The CDR3 sequence is 15 residues long. Germline trimming cut 0 bases from V and 6 bases from J; bases unmatched to any gene: 9. Germline V gives CDR1 SGDLS, CDR2 YYNGEE. The CDR3 DNA sequence: TGTGCCAGCAGCGTAGAAGAGGGGGCGCAAATCGAGCAGTACTTC. Its translation is CASSVEEGAQIEQYF.

This clone was detected only a few times. The CDR3 DNA sequence: TGCACCAGCAGCCCGGGACTTCGGTACTTC. Encoded protein: CTSSPGLRYF. This chain connects TRBV1 to TRBJ2-7; no check of the table's D call, TRBD2, against the DNA was made. TRBV1 is designated a pseudogene. The CDR3 has 10 amino acids.

This chain links TRBV7-9 with TRBJ1-3; D is perhaps TRBD1 (5 bases). This CDR3 spans 15 amino acids. Germline CDR1 reads SEHNR; CDR2 reads FQNEAQ (reference sequence). Between the trimmed V and J ends, which lost 4 bases and 0 bases, there was a span of 10 bases. Here the CDR3 DNA reads TGTGCCAGCAGCTCTCAGGGTCTCTCTGGAAACACCATATATTTT. Amino acids: CASSSQGLSGNTIYF.

On this clone itself: A read error may produce the germline difference seen at one junction end. The chain is built from TRBV30 and TRBJ1-2; 8 bases match TRBD1. The length of the CDR3 is 14 residues. CDR1 is GTSNPN and CDR2 is SVGIG in the germline V gene (reference sequence). The DNA for the CDR3 is TGTGCCTGGAGTGTATTGGGGACAGGCTATGGCTACATCTTC. As protein: CAWSVLGTGYGYIF.

This clone was observed a single time. This sequence joins TRBV7-2 and TRBJ1-5; TRBD1 aligns across 10 bases. Germline CDR1 reads SGHTA; CDR2 reads FQGNSA. Trimming cost V 1 base and J 5 bases; bases outside gene matches: 2. The CDR3 has 15 residues. The DNA of the CDR3 is TGTGCCAGCAGCTTAGTGACAGGGGGCTATCAGCCCCAGCATTTT. It codes for CASSLVTGGYQPQHF. The full variable domain, with the rest looked up from reference TRBV7-2 and TRBJ1-5, is GAGVSQSPSNKVTEKGKDVELRCDPISGHTALYWYRQSLGQGLEFLIYFQGNSAPDKSGLPSDRFSAERTGGSVSTLTIQRTQQEDSAVYLCASSLVTGGYQPQHFGDGTRLSIL.

This chain links TRBV6-5 with TRBJ2-1, with D maybe TRBD2 (5 bases). CDR3 size: 13 residues. The germline CDR1 and CDR2 sequences are MNHEY and SVGAGI. Deletions cut 7 bases from V and 4 bases from J, with 11 bases between. The CDR3 nucleotides read TGTGCCAGCACAAGCGGTAGATACAATGAGCAGTTCTTC. Translation: CASTSGRYNEQFF.

The chain is built from TRBV18 and TRBJ2-3; D is perhaps TRBD1 or TRBD2 (5 bases each). The CDR3 is 14 amino acids. Germline V gene data show CDR1 as KGHSH and CDR2 as LQKENI. With 1 base removed from V and 6 bases from J, the gap between germline ends came to 11 bases. The CDR3 DNA sequence: TGTGCCAGCTCACCACAGAGGGGAATGGATACGCAGTATTTT. This encodes CASSPQRGMDTQYF.

This clone was counted a single time. The CDR3 here is CASRPGLAETQYF. The CDR3 DNA reads as TGTGCCAGCAGGCCAGGACTAGCAGAGACCCAGTACTTC. The rearrangement joins TRBV7-2 to TRBJ2-5; 8 positions match TRBD2. The CDR3 contains 13 residues. V shed 6 bases, J shed 4 bases, and the junction held 4 bases outside the gene matches. Germline CDR1 is SGHTA and CDR2 is FQGNSA.

This chain links TRBV19 with TRBJ2-6, with a weak D call TRBD1 (6 bases). Trimming removed 4 bases from V and 3 bases from J, with 10 bases in between. The CDR3 totals 15 residues. The germline CDR1 and CDR2 sequences are LNHDA and SQIVND (reference sequence). CDR3 residues: CASSTNRDGANVLTF. The CDR3 bases are TGTGCCAGTAGTACCAACAGGGATGGGGCCAACGTCCTGACTTTC.

The rearrangement links TRBV2 to TRBJ2-7, with 8 bases matching TRBD1. This CDR3 has 12 residues. Germline CDR1 is SNHLY and CDR2 is FYNNEI. With 6 bases clipped from V and 5 bases from J, the junction kept 3 bases outside the gene matches. The CDR3: CASRSDRDEQYF. The CDR3 coding sequence is TGTGCCAGCAGATCGGACAGGGACGAGCAGTACTTC.

J is TRBJ2-5 and V is TRBV5-1, with 7 nucleotides matching TRBD2. Germline V gene data show CDR1 as SGHRS and CDR2 as YFSETQ. This CDR3 has 14 amino acids. The J segment lost 2 bases and the V segment lost 9 bases, leaving 10 bases of the junction unmatched. CDR3: CATKTGTTQETQYF. The CDR3 DNA reads TGCGCCACCAAGACCGGGACTACTCAAGAGACCCAGTACTTC.